This T cell receptor beta chain stems from a study of T cell repertoires in cytomegalovirus infection. This CDR3 region has 15 residues. With 3 bases removed from V and 6 bases from J, the gap between germline ends came to 15 bases. Germline V gene lookup returns CDR1 MNHEY and CDR2 SMNVEV (reference sequence). TCRdb fed the reads into MiXCR, producing one record per CDR3 protein. The table shows about 680,000 distinct CDR3 sequences, with 20% to 25% occurring only once. The clonotype was recovered from a human donor in good health (CMV status not recorded). Some clones in this sample may be carry-over from other donors' samples. Specimen: CD8+ T cells from PBMCs. This chain joins TRBV27 and TRBJ2-1; tentatively, D is TRBD1 or TRBD2 (5 bases each). The CDR3 region has the DNA TGTGCCAGCAGTTTCGGGGCCACTTCTCGCAATGAGCAGTTCTTC. Its protein is CASSFGATSRNEQFF.